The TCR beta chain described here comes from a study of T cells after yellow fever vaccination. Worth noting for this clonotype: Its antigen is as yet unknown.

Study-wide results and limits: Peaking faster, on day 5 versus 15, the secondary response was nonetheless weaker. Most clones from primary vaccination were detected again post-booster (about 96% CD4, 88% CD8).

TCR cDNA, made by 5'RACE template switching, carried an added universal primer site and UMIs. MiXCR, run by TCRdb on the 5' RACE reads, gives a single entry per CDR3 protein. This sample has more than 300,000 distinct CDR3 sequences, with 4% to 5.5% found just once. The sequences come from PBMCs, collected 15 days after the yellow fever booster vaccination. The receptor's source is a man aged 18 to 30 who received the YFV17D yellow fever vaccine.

For the CDR3, the DNA is TGTGCCAGCAGCTACGATCCCCGCCGGGCCACTGAAGCTTTCTTT. Residues: CASSYDPRRATEAFF. The chain is built from TRBV5-6 and TRBJ1-1; D ambiguous. The CDR3 is 15 amino acids. V lost 3 bases and J lost 4, with 16 bases in between. Germline V CDR1 and CDR2: SGHDT, YYEEEE.